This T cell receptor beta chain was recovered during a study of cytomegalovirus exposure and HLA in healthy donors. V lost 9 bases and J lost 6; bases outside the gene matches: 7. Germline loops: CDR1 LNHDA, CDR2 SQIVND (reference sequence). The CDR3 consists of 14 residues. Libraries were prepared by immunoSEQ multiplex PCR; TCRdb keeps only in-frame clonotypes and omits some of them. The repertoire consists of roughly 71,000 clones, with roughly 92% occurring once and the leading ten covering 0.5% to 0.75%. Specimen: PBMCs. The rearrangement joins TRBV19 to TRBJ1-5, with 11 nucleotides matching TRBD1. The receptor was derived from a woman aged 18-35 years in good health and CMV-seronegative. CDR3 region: CASIGQGAFQPQHF. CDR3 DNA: TGTGCCAGCATCGGACAGGGGGCCTTTCAGCCCCAGCATTTT.